This paragraph covers one TCR beta chain sequence. The study sequenced TCR beta in blood CD8+ and CD4+ T cells. Relapsing-remitting disease, either stable or active, was present in the treatment-naive patients who were the multiple sclerosis controls. CD8+ and CD4+ T cells were negatively isolated; TEMRA cells were FACS-enriched. RNA amounts of about 0.45 to 1 ug underwent reverse transcription with random hexamers. Amplification of TCR beta CDR3 by immunoSEQ multiplex PCR spanned 54 Vbeta and 13 Jbeta. TCRdb reanalysed the immunoSEQ multiplex PCR reads using MiXCR and keeps one entry per CDR3 protein. The sample shows approximately 200,000 distinct CDR3 sequences, over 90% of them seen only once. The CDR3 extends over 12 amino acids. Per germline, CDR1 DFQATT and CDR2 SNEGSKA (reference sequence). Trimming left V 2 bases short and J 1 base short, with 5 bases between. The source of the sample is a study of CD8 T cells in Susac syndrome.

The receptor was derived from a human donor with multiple sclerosis. V and J are TRBV20-1 and TRBJ2-5, with D unclear. Sequenced input: CD4+ T cells from PBMCs. Here the CDR3 reads CSARQLQETQYF. The CDR3 DNA follows: TGCAGTGCTAGACAACTCCAAGAGACCCAGTACTTC.